The 20 T cell receptor beta chains below come from one sample, sequenced in a study of shared clonotypes between healthy human individuals. Only CD45RO-negative cells positively selected for CCR7 counted as naive CD8 cells, so terminally differentiated effector memory CD45RA+ cells were excluded. Profiled with immunoSEQ multiplex PCR; TCRdb holds only in-frame clones, not every one. The sample includes hundreds of thousands of clones, around 92% seen only once; the top ten take approximately 24%. The material sequenced was naive CD8+ T cells sorted from blood. The receptor set was obtained from a man aged 25 to 40 in good health.

The chain employs TRBV5-1 and TRBJ2-7; TRBD2 aligns across 7 bases. Per the germline V gene, CDR1 is SGHRS and CDR2 is YFSETQ. The CDR3 is 14 amino acids. V was clipped by 5 bases and J by 2 bases; unmatched bases: 7. DNA for the CDR3: TGCGCCAGCAGTTTCGGGACTAACCCCTACGAGCAGTACTTC. It codes for CASSFGTNPYEQYF.

This rearrangement joins TRBV29-1 to TRBJ2-6; no definite D call. This CDR3 has 13 amino acids. Trimming took 4 bases from V and 2 from J, leaving 6 bases between them. Germline values: CDR1 SQVTM, CDR2 ANQGSEA. The CDR3 DNA is TGCAGCGTTGTAGGGACTGGGGCCAACGTCCTGACTTTC. Residues: CSVVGTGANVLTF.

The CDR3 DNA sequence: TGTGCCAGCAGCCGTTTGGACAGAAACATAAACTACGAGCAGTACTTC. Translation: CASSRLDRNINYEQYF. The chain uses TRBV7-6 and TRBJ2-7, with D tentatively TRBD1 (6 bases). Trimming took off 5 bases at V and 3 bases at J, with 20 bases between the two ends. In germline, CDR1 is SGHVS, CDR2 FNYEAQ. This CDR3 region has 16 residues.

This CDR3 is CASSPPGWGQYGSGANVLTF. The CDR3 DNA reads TGTGCCAGCTCACCACCGGGATGGGGACAGTATGGCTCTGGGGCCAACGTCCTGACTTTC. V usage is TRBV18 and J usage is TRBJ2-6, with 7 nucleotides matching TRBD1. CDR3 length: 20 amino acids. The germline CDR1 and CDR2 sequences are KGHSH and LQKENI. Trimming removed 0 bases from V and 0 bases from J; junction bases left unmatched: 11.

The CDR3 region is CASSFGQGGTTEAFF. The CDR3, as DNA: TGCGCCAGCAGCTTCGGTCAGGGTGGTACCACTGAAGCTTTCTTT. The chain is built from TRBV5-1 and TRBJ1-1, with a possible D match to TRBD1 (5 bases). The CDR3 has 15 residues. Germline CDR1 reads SGHRS; CDR2 reads YFSETQ. V was clipped by 2 bases and J by 4 bases, with 15 bases between them.

J is TRBJ2-7 and V is TRBV4-1; TRBD1 matches at 8 bases. Germline CDR1 MGHRA, CDR2 YSYEKL. With 3 bases clipped from V and 5 bases from J, the junction kept 3 bases outside the gene matches. There are 13 residues in the CDR3. The CDR3 DNA reads TGCGCCAGCAGCCACTTACAGGGGGACGAGCAGTACTTC. This sequence encodes CASSHLQGDEQYF.

The V call is TRBV19, the J call TRBJ1-1; D not certain. The CDR3 length is 16 residues. Looked up from germline, CDR1 is LNHDA and CDR2 is SQIVND (reference sequence). Trimming removed 5 bases from V and 5 bases from J, with 21 bases in between. CDR3 DNA: TGTGCCAGTAGTCTCATCCAAGGGTTCCCCGGGACTGAAGCTTTCTTT. It encodes CASSLIQGFPGTEAFF. Using reference TRBV19 and TRBJ1-1 for the parts outside the CDR3, the full variable domain is DGGITQSPKYLFRKEGQNVTLSCEQNLNHDAMYWYRQDPGQGLRLIYYSQIVNDFQKGDIAEGYSVSREKKESFPLTVTSAQKNPTAFYLCASSLIQGFPGTEAFFGQGTRLTVV.

CDR3 bases: TGTGCCAGCAGCTTAGCGCAATCGGGAGGATACAATGAGCAGTTCTTC. The encoded protein is CASSLAQSGGYNEQFF. The chain uses TRBV7-9 and TRBJ2-1, with 7 bases matching TRBD2. CDR3 size: 16 residues. Germline V gives CDR1 SEHNR, CDR2 FQNEAQ (reference sequence). V lost 0 bases, J lost 4 bases, and 6 bases stayed unmatched.

This rearrangement joins TRBV28 to TRBJ2-3; D gene ambiguous. The V gene's germline CDR1 is MDHEN and CDR2 SYDVKM. Trimming shortened V by 2 bases and J by 3 bases, and 12 bases separated the two germline ends. The CDR3 has 15 amino acids. The CDR3 bases are TGTGCCAGCAGTTTAAGTGACGCCCCAACAGATACGCAGTATTTT. Translation gives CASSLSDAPTDTQYF.

The chain has TRBV5-1 and TRBJ2-7; 11 nucleotides line up with TRBD2. Germline V lookup: CDR1 SGHRS, CDR2 YFSETQ. The junction had 16 bases not matched to a gene; V was cut back by 4 bases and J by 1 base. The CDR3 length is 19 residues. CDR3 sequence (DNA): TGCGCCAGCAGCGGCCCCCCCGTGATAGCGGGAGGGGGTTCCTACGAGCAGTACTTC. Translation gives CASSGPPVIAGGGSYEQYF.

The rearrangement joins TRBV6-1 to TRBJ2-7; 9 nucleotides match TRBD1. The CDR3 consists of 14 residues. V was pared by 7 bases and J by 3 bases, with 7 bases of the junction left unmatched. Germline CDR1 reads MNHNS; CDR2 reads SASEGT. This CDR3 reads CASTSGQGGYEQYF. The CDR3 DNA reads as TGTGCCAGCACCTCGGGACAGGGCGGCTACGAGCAGTACTTC.

This clone came up once. This sequence joins TRBV7-9 and TRBJ2-5; 7 bases match TRBD2. The V gene end was trimmed by 4 bases and the J gene end by 6 bases; junction bases not matched to a gene: 8. The germline gives CDR1 SEHNR, CDR2 FQNEAQ (reference sequence). The CDR3 runs 14 residues. The chain's CDR3 is CASSSTSVGKTQYF. CDR3 coding DNA: TGTGCCAGCAGCTCTACTAGCGTTGGGAAGACCCAGTACTTC. The full variable domain, with the rest looked up from reference TRBV7-9 and TRBJ2-5, is DTGVSQNPRHKITKRGQNVTFRCDPISEHNRLYWYRQTLGQGPEFLTYFQNEAQLEKSRLLSDRFSAERPKGSFSTLEIQRTEQGDSAMYLCASSSTSVGKTQYFGPGTRLLVL.

CDR3 region: CASSFVGSTDTQYF. DNA of the CDR3: TGTGCCAGCAGCTTTGTGGGAAGCACAGATACGCAGTATTTT. The rearrangement links TRBV7-8 to TRBJ2-3; D is unclear. Looked up from germline, CDR1 is SGHVS and CDR2 is FQNEAQ. The CDR3 spans 14 residues. Trimming stripped 3 bases from V and 0 bases from J, with 7 bases between.

The chain links TRBV14 to TRBJ1-5; D unclear. The CDR3 totals 13 residues. CDR1 is SGHDN, CDR2 FVKESK, per germline. The V end was cut by 0 bases, the J end by 9 bases, with 9 bases between. The CDR3 sequence is CASSQDGLRPQHF. CDR3 nucleotides: TGTGCCAGCAGCCAAGACGGTCTTCGGCCCCAGCATTTT.

With respect to this clone: Other DNA sequences within the sample encode an identical CDR3. The gene calls are TRBV7-2 and TRBJ2-7; D uncertain. Trimming removed 1 base at V and 2 bases at J, with 6 bases between. The CDR3 is made up of 13 amino acids. Germline V gene lookup returns CDR1 SGHTA and CDR2 FQGNSA. CDR3 coding DNA: TGTGCCAGCAGCTTAGGGCTAGCCTACGAGCAGTACTTC. Translated, it gives CASSLGLAYEQYF.

The V and J genes are TRBV11-2 and TRBJ2-5; TRBD1 matches 9 bases. The CDR3 runs 17 residues. Germline V gene lookup returns CDR1 SGHAT and CDR2 FQNNGV. J was trimmed by 3 bases and V by 2 bases; bases with no gene match: 10. Written as DNA, the CDR3 is TGTGCCAGCAGCTTATGGCGGGGTGGGGACAGGGAAGAGACCCAGTACTTC. It is translated as CASSLWRGGDREETQYF.

This clone was detected only once. V is TRBV27 and J is TRBJ2-1, with a weak D call TRBD2 (6 bases). Germline CDR1 is MNHEY and CDR2 is SMNVEV (reference sequence). The CDR3 sequence is 14 residues long. V was cut by 6 bases and J by 7 bases, with 16 bases left in between. The CDR3: CASSETGVMNEQFF. In DNA, the CDR3 is TGTGCCAGCAGCGAGACGGGAGTCATGAATGAGCAGTTCTTC.

This chain links TRBV19 with TRBJ1-1; D is ambiguous. CDR3 size: 16 residues. The germline gives CDR1 LNHDA, CDR2 SQIVND (reference sequence). V gave up 5 bases and J gave up 0 bases, with 16 bases separating them. Here the CDR3 DNA reads TGTGCCAGTAGTGCACCATTTGGGGAGATGAACACTGAAGCTTTCTTT. This gives the protein CASSAPFGEMNTEAFF.

On this clone itself: Other DNA sequences in the sample encode the same CDR3. CDR3 coding DNA: TGTGCCAGCAGTTTAGGACTGCTCTACGAGCAGTACTTC. Translation: CASSLGLLYEQYF. The V gene is TRBV27, the J gene TRBJ2-7; tentative D call: TRBD2 (5 bases). V dropped 2 bases and J dropped 3 bases, with 8 bases sitting between them. CDR1 is MNHEY and CDR2 is SMNVEV in the germline V gene (reference sequence). The CDR3 covers 13 residues.

The chain couples TRBV10-3 to TRBJ1-2, with D possibly matching TRBD1 (6 bases). Germline assignment: CDR1 ENHRY and CDR2 SYGVKD. V lost 7 bases and J lost 4, with 19 bases in between. The CDR3 length is 15 residues. CDR3 region: CAIKPGHHSSYGYTF. The DNA of the CDR3 is TGTGCCATCAAACCGGGACACCATTCTTCCTATGGCTACACCTTC.